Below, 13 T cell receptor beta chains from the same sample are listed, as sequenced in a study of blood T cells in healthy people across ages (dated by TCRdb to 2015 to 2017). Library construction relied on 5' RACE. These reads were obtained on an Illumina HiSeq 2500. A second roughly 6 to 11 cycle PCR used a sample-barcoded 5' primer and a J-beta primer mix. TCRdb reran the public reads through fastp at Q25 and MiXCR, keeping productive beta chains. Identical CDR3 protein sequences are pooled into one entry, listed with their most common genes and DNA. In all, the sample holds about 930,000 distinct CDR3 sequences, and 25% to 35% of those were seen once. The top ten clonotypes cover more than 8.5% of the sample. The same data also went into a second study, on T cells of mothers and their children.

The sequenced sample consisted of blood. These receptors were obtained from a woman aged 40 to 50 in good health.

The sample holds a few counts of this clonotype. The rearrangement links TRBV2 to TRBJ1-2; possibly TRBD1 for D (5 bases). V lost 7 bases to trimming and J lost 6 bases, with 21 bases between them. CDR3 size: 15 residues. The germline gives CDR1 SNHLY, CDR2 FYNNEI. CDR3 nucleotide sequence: TGTGCCAGCACATGGAAGGAAGGGGCGATGAATGGCTACACCTTC. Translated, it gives CASTWKEGAMNGYTF.

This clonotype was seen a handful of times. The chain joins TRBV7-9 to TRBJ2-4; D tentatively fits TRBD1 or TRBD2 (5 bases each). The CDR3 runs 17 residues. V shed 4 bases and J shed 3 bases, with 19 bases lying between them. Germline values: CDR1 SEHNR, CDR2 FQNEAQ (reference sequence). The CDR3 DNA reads TGTGCCAGCAGCTCATCCGGGACGAGTCTAGTCAAAAACATTCAGTACTTC. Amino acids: CASSSSGTSLVKNIQYF.

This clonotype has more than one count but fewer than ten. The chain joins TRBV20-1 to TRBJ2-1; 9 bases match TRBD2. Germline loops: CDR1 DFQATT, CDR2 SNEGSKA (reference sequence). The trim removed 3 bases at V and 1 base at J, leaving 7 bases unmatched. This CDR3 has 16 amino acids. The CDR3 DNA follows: TGCAGTGCTAGCGGGCAACTAGCGGGTTCCTACAATGAGCAGTTCTTC. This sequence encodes CSASGQLAGSYNEQFF.

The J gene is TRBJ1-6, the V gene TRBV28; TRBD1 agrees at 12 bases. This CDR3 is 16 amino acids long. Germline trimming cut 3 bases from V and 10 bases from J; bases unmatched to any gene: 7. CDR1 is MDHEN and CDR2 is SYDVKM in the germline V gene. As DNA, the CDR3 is TGTGCCAGCAGTTTCCCCGGGGACAGGGGGCGGTCACCCCTCCACTTT. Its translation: CASSFPGDRGRSPLHF.

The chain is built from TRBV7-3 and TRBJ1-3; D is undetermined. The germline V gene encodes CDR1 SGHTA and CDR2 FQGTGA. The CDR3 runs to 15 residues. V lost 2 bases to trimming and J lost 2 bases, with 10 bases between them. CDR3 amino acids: CASSLGLGAGNTIYF. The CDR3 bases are TGTGCCAGCAGCTTAGGACTCGGGGCTGGAAACACCATATATTTT.

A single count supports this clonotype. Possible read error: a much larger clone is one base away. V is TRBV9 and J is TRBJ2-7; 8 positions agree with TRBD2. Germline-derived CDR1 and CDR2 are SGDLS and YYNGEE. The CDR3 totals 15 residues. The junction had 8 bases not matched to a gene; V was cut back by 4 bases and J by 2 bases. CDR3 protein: CASSPGPGGAYEQYF. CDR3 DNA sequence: TGTGCCAGCAGCCCAGGACCGGGGGGGGCCTACGAGCAGTACTTC.

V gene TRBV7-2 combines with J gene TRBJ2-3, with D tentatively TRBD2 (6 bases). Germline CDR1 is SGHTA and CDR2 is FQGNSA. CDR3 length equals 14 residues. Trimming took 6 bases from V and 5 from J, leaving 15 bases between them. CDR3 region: CASRHTAGGDTQYF. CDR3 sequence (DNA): TGTGCCAGCAGACACACGGCCGGGGGAGATACGCAGTATTTT.

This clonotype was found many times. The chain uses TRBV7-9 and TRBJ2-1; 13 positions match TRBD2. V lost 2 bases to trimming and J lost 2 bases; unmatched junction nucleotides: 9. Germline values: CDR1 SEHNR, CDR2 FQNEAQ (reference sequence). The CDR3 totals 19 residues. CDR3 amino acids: CASSLSGRGLAGTYNEQFF. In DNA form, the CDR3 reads TGTGCCAGCAGCTTATCTGGTCGGGGACTAGCGGGGACCTACAATGAGCAGTTCTTC.

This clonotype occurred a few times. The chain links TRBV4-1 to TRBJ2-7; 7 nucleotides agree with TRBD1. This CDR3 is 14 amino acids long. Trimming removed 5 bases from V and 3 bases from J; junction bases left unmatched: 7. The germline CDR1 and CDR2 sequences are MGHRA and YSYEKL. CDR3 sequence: CASSADRVGYEQYF. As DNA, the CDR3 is TGCGCCAGCAGCGCCGACAGGGTGGGCTACGAGCAGTACTTC.

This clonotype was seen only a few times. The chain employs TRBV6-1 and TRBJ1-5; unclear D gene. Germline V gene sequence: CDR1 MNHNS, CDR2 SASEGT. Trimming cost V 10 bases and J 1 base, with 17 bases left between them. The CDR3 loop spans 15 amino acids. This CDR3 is CATAPSADSNQPQHF. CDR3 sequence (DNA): TGTGCCACGGCACCATCGGCCGACAGCAATCAGCCCCAGCATTTT.

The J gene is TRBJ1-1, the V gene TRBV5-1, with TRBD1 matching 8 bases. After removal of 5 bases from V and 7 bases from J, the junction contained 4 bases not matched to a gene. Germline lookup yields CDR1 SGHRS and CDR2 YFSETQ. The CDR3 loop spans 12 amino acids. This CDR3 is CASRGQGGEAFF. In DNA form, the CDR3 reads TGCGCCAGCAGAGGACAGGGAGGTGAAGCTTTCTTT.

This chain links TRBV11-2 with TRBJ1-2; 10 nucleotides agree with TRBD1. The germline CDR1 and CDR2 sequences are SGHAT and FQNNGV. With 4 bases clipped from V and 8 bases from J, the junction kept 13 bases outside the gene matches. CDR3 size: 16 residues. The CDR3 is CASSYGTGDLLDGYTF. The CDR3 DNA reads TGTGCCAGCAGCTACGGGACAGGGGATTTACTTGACGGCTACACCTTC.

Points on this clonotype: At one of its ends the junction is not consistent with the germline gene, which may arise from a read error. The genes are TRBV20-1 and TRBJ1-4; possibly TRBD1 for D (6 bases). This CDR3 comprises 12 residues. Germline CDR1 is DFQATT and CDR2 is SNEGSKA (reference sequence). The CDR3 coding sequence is TGCAGCGCTAGGGCTACCGGGACACAACTGTTTTTT. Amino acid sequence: CSARATGTQLFF.